This T cell receptor beta chain was identified in a study of blood T cell repertoires in COVID-19 (TCRdb year 2020). Regarding the complete study: The collaborator samples originated in the United States, Italy and Spain and spanned the acute and convalescent phases of COVID-19. HLA class I and class II types, where available, came from metadata supplied by the sample provider rather than from assay-based typing. Sample metadata almost always included a de-identified subject ID, COVID-19 status, age in years and sex. The repertoires were released in a freely available public database intended as a resource for research on the immune response to SARS-CoV-2. The dataset comprised deeply sampled blood TCRbeta repertoires from subjects exposed to, actively infected with, or recovered from COVID-19. The material from the prospective study consisted of cDNA or gDNA derived from T cells, B-cell-depleted T cells, or PBMCs. The samples were drawn from the first 160 participants of the ongoing ImmuneRACE study and from 950 to 1,500 subjects provided by 6 global collaborators. The paper's findings and limits, for the study overall: The amount of clinical and demographic metadata varied by source and participant and was provided uncurated.

The CDR3 goes from the cysteine to the phenylalanine over 13 residues. Only the CDR3 part of the read is kept: 39 bases, read in frame from the first base. V was cut back by 4 bases and J by 7 bases, leaving a gap of 16 bases between them. The CDR1 and CDR2 encoded by the germline V gene (reference sequence) are GTSNPN and SVGIG. A second Seattle source provided samples from volunteer blood donors who had recovered from COVID-19. Each collaborating institution followed its own protocols to collect whole blood in K2EDTA tubes. For TCRbeta analysis, collaborators shipped samples as frozen whole blood, isolated PBMCs, or DNA extracted from either of those sample types. TCRbeta CDR3 regions were amplified from genomic DNA by means of the immunoSEQ Assay, a bias-controlled multiplex PCR. As for how the authors treated the data: Within the assay, amplification of reference gene primers was used to estimate how many nucleated cells each sample contained. Sequence reads were collapsed and filtered to measure the absolute abundance of every unique TCRbeta CDR3 rearrangement. For each sample, productive Simpson clonality was calculated as the square root of Simpson's diversity index over productive rearrangements. TCRdb took over this immuneACCESS table, retaining in-frame rearrangements with V and J assigned. Such tables are incomplete; in checked studies, under half of the missing clones stem from an unresolved V gene, and the remainder is unexplained. For V, J and clone size, that table is used; D and trimming come from the DNA. Across this sample there are a few hundred thousand clones, with approximately 92% seen only once. The ten largest clones take up around 4.6% of the sample.

About this clone itself: Its antigen has not been determined. No qualities accompany the bases; no much larger clone lies one base away.

The receptor's source is a woman aged 35 to 49 who had recovered from COVID-19. Sequenced sample: peripheral blood. The receptor chain draws on TRBV30 and TRBJ1-1; perhaps TRBD1 is the D gene, with 5 bases matching. CDR3 sequence: CAWNARWGVEAFF. The sequenced DNA is TGTGCCTGGAATGCCCGGTGGGGGGTTGAAGCTTTCTTT. The entire variable domain, with the stretches around the CDR3 drawn from the reference TRBV30 and TRBJ1-1 proteins, is SQTIHQWPATLVQPVGSPLSLECTVEGTSNPNLYWYRQAAGRGLQLLFYSVGIGQISSEVPQNLSASRPQDRQFILSSKKLLLSDSGFYLCAWNARWGVEAFFGQGTRLTVV.